A selection of T cell receptor beta chains follows, all from one sample in a study of blood T cell repertoires in COVID-19. Clones were read by immunoSEQ multiplex PCR, and TCRdb kept only the in-frame ones, dropping some. Of 300,000 to 450,000 clones listed, 85% are singletons. Sequenced material: peripheral blood. The receptors stem from a woman aged 18-35 years with acute or convalescent COVID-19. The CDR3 runs from the conserved cysteine through the conserved F or W. A D gene is named only where the DNA matches it firmly. The size of a clone is reported for some rows only, either as once, few or many, or as a class for expanded clones.

size	D	V	J	CDR3	DNA
.	.	TRBV11-2	TRBJ1-5	CASTDRRVWDQPQHF	TGTGCCAGCACCGACCGACGGGTTTGGGATCAGCCCCAGCATTTT
.	TRBD2	TRBV28	TRBJ2-3	CASELLTGVAGGGPDTQYF	TGTGCCAGCGAATTACTGACAGGGGTAGCGGGAGGAGGGCCAGATACGCAGTATTTT
.	TRBD1	TRBV9	TRBJ1-4	CASSPGQGRNEKLFF	TGTGCCAGCAGCCCAGGACAGGGGCGAAATGAAAAACTGTTTTTT
.	.	TRBV28	TRBJ2-2	CASSFAGPLNTGELFF	TGTGCCAGCAGTTTTGCAGGGCCCCTCAACACCGGGGAGCTGTTTTTT
.	TRBD1	TRBV7-9	TRBJ1-2	CASSQGQGSNGYTF	TGTGCCAGCAGCCAGGGACAGGGGAGCAATGGCTACACCTTC
.	.	TRBV7-8	TRBJ2-1	CASSWARGRGDEQFF	TGTGCCAGCAGCTGGGCCAGGGGAAGAGGAGATGAGCAGTTCTTC
.	.	TRBV6-1	TRBJ1-5	CASSAPDTGFRQPQHF	TGTGCCAGCAGTGCGCCGGATACAGGGTTCCGTCAGCCCCAGCATTTT
.	TRBD1	TRBV6-5	TRBJ1-2	CASSSPQGDGYTF	TGTGCCAGCAGTTCCCCTCAGGGGGATGGCTACACCTTC
.	.	TRBV5-6	TRBJ1-2	CASSIQGNHGYTF	TGTGCCAGCAGCATACAGGGTAACCATGGCTACACCTTC
.	TRBD1	TRBV2	TRBJ2-5	CASSGQGIKYQETQYF	TGTGCCAGCAGCGGACAGGGAATAAAATACCAAGAGACCCAGTACTTC
.	.	TRBV4-2	TRBJ2-1	CASSQEETRHNEQFF	TGTGCCAGCAGCCAAGAGGAGACTAGGCACAATGAGCAGTTCTTC
.	.	TRBV29-1	TRBJ1-2	CSVGSSDRPNYGYTF	TGCAGCGTTGGCTCGTCTGACAGGCCTAACTATGGCTACACCTTC
.	.	TRBV28	TRBJ2-1	CASRAPGAAYNEQFF	TGTGCCAGCAGGGCGCCAGGGGCGGCCTACAATGAGCAGTTCTTC
.	.	TRBV7-2	TRBJ2-3	CASSLVYTDTQYF	TGTGCCAGCAGCTTAGTTTACACAGATACGCAGTATTTT
.	TRBD1	TRBV28	TRBJ1-1	CATKSQGQGKTEAFF	TGTGCCACCAAAAGCCAGGGACAGGGCAAAACTGAAGCTTTCTTT
.	.	TRBV15	TRBJ2-6	CATSSRRHTLSGANVLTF	TGTGCCACCAGCAGCCGAAGACACACCCTCTCTGGGGCCAACGTCCTGACTTTC
.	TRBD2	TRBV7-9	TRBJ2-7	CASSLLVVAGGPGTYEQYF	TGTGCCAGCAGCCTCCTAGTGGTAGCGGGAGGGCCGGGGACCTACGAGCAGTACTTC
.	.	TRBV28	TRBJ1-4	CASLDSSTNEKLFF	TGTGCCAGCCTCGACAGTTCAACTAATGAAAAACTGTTTTTT
few	.	TRBV28	TRBJ1-5	CASSLVAAGSNQPQHF	TGTGCCAGCAGTTTGGTAGCGGCGGGGAGCAATCAGCCCCAGCATTTT
.	TRBD1	TRBV2	TRBJ1-2	CASTTNRGRYGYTF	TGTGCCAGCACCACTAACAGGGGGCGGTATGGCTACACCTTC
.	.	TRBV18	TRBJ1-3	CASSPGQATPGNTIYF	TGTGCCAGCTCACCAGGTCAGGCTACCCCTGGGAACACCATATATTTT
.	TRBD1	TRBV6-5	TRBJ2-3	CASSYQGASTDTQYF	TGTGCCAGCAGTTACCAGGGGGCGAGCACAGATACGCAGTATTTT
.	.	TRBV11-2	TRBJ2-7	CASSLDAVTGPIIF	TGTGCCAGCAGCTTAGACGCCGTGACAGGACCGATCATATTC
.	TRBD1	TRBV5-6	TRBJ1-1	CASRRDSLNTEAFF	TGTGCCAGCAGACGGGACAGCTTGAACACTGAAGCTTTCTTT
.	TRBD1	TRBV7-9	TRBJ1-1	CASSGSTGWDTEAFF	TGTGCCAGCAGCGGCTCGACAGGGTGGGACACTGAAGCTTTCTTT
.	TRBD2	TRBV2	TRBJ2-1	CASRAGTSGRFPFF	TGTGCCAGCAGGGCCGGGACTAGCGGGAGATTCCCGTTCTTC
.	TRBD1	TRBV5-1	TRBJ1-1	CASSWQGANTEAFF	TGCGCCAGCAGCTGGCAGGGGGCTAACACTGAAGCTTTCTTT
.	TRBD1	TRBV5-1	TRBJ2-3	CASSLMGQVTDTQYF	TGCGCCAGCAGCTTGATGGGACAGGTCACAGATACGCAGTATTTT
.	TRBD1	TRBV11-3	TRBJ2-3	CASSPTGAQDTQYF	TGTGCCAGCAGCCCGACAGGGGCGCAAGATACGCAGTATTTT
.	.	TRBV6-6	TRBJ1-5	CASSSAGPYSNQPQHF	TGTGCCAGCAGTTCCGCGGGTCCCTATAGCAATCAGCCCCAGCATTTT
.	.	TRBV6-5	TRBJ2-2	CASRGAGAGELFF	TGTGCCAGCAGGGGGGCGGGCGCCGGGGAGCTGTTTTTT
.	TRBD2	TRBV28	TRBJ2-1	CASSWVAGSNEQFF	TGTGCCAGCAGTTGGGTAGCGGGTAGCAATGAGCAGTTCTTC
.	.	TRBV19	TRBJ1-4	CASTQGGGTWNEKLFF	TGTGCCAGTACTCAGGGAGGCGGGACGTGGAATGAAAAACTGTTTTTT